Listed below are T cell receptor beta chains from one sample, sequenced in a study of blood T cell repertoires in COVID-19. Method: immunoSEQ multiplex PCR; TCRdb's copy keeps in-frame clones and lacks some. Of under 200,000 clones listed, roughly nine tenths were seen once; the top ten hold approximately 0.75%. Sequenced material: peripheral blood. The source is a woman between 70 and 85 years old with acute or convalescent COVID-19. CDR3s include the opening cysteine and the closing phenylalanine or tryptophan. The D gene is left open where the match is weak. Not every row has a clone size; where given, it reads once, few, many or a size class.

TRBJ1-4 | . | . | TRBV2 | 14 | CASSRGRDGEKLFF | TGTGCCAGCAGTAGGGGCCGCGATGGAGAAAAACTGTTTTTT
TRBJ1-2 | . | . | TRBV6-4 | 16 | CASSDSGHNGDYGYTF | TGTGCCAGCAGTGACTCGGGACACAACGGCGACTATGGCTACACCTTC
TRBJ2-6 | . | . | TRBV5-1 | 14 | CASSLGHGANVLTF | TGCGCCAGCAGCTTGGGTCATGGGGCCAACGTCCTGACTTTC
TRBJ2-7 | . | TRBD2 | TRBV28 | 15 | CASRPGTLAAYEQYF | TGTGCCAGCAGACCCGGGACACTAGCGGCCTACGAGCAGTACTTC
TRBJ2-7 | . | . | TRBV28 | 14 | CASRARGAGYEQYF | TGTGCCAGCAGAGCCAGGGGGGCAGGCTACGAGCAGTACTTC
TRBJ2-5 | . | . | TRBV3-1/TRBV3-2 | 14 | CASSQVAYQETQYF | TGTGCCAGCAGCCAAGTCGCGTACCAAGAGACCCAGTACTTC
TRBJ1-6 | . | . | TRBV18 | 14 | CASSSSGQDSPLHF | TGTGCCAGCTCATCCTCCGGTCAGGATTCACCCCTCCACTTT
TRBJ1-4 | . | . | TRBV6-5 | 12 | CASSSHNEKLFF | TGTGCCAGCAGTTCCCATAATGAAAAACTGTTTTTT
TRBJ1-2 | . | TRBD1 | TRBV4-2 | 17 | CASSHSTGGAESYGYTF | TGTGCCAGCAGCCATTCGACAGGGGGCGCAGAGAGCTATGGCTACACCTTC
TRBJ1-3 | . | . | TRBV27 | 16 | CASSFTGGLSGNTIYF | TGTGCCAGCAGTTTTACAGGCGGCCTCTCTGGAAACACCATATATTTT
TRBJ2-5 | . | . | TRBV21-1 | 17 | CASSNFPGQGFRETQYF | TGTGCCAGCAGCAATTTCCCGGGACAGGGCTTCAGGGAGACCCAGTACTTC
TRBJ2-1 | . | . | TRBV19 | 15 | CASSIYRDLHNEQFF | TGTGCCAGTAGTATATACAGGGATCTGCACAATGAGCAGTTCTTC
TRBJ2-1 | . | . | TRBV6-4 | 18 | CASRGHAASQGGRNEQFF | TGTGCCAGTCGGGGCCATGCTGCGTCTCAAGGGGGACGTAATGAGCAGTTCTTC
TRBJ2-1 | . | TRBD1 | TRBV28 | 15 | CASSADRGIPNEQFF | TGTGCCAGCAGTGCGGACAGGGGGATCCCCAATGAGCAGTTCTTC
TRBJ2-7 | . | TRBD2 | TRBV3-1/TRBV3-2 | 13 | CASMRESWYEQYF | TGTGCCAGCATGCGGGAGAGCTGGTACGAGCAGTACTTC
TRBJ2-7 | . | . | TRBV11-2 | 14 | CASSLDRRAYEQYF | TGTGCCAGCAGCTTAGATCGGAGGGCCTACGAGCAGTACTTC
TRBJ1-1 | . | . | TRBV19 | 13 | CASSNFRGTEAFF | TGTGCCAGTAGTAACTTTCGCGGGACTGAAGCTTTCTTT
TRBJ2-7 | . | TRBD1 | TRBV19 | 19 | CASSNPHLSGTGRLYEQYF | TGTGCCAGTAGTAATCCTCATCTCTCCGGGACAGGGAGGTTGTACGAGCAGTACTTC
TRBJ2-2 | . | . | TRBV2 | 15 | CASRRGPYNTGELFF | TGTGCCAGCCGGAGGGGGCCCTATAACACCGGGGAGCTGTTTTTT
TRBJ2-7 | few | . | TRBV4-2 | 15 | CASSQDPQGRYEQYF | TGTGCCAGCAGCCAAGATCCCCAGGGTAGATACGAGCAGTACTTC
TRBJ1-1 | . | TRBD1 | TRBV4-1 | 17 | CASSRHRDRGPSTEAFF | TGCGCCAGCAGCCGCCACCGGGACAGGGGTCCTTCGACTGAAGCTTTCTTT
TRBJ2-2 | . | TRBD2 | TRBV4-2 | 18 | CASSQGLAGGLGSGELFF | TGTGCCAGCAGCCAGGGACTAGCGGGAGGTCTGGGGTCCGGGGAGCTGTTTTTT
TRBJ1-4 | . | . | TRBV9 | 15 | CASSERASLGEKLFF | TGTGCCAGCAGCGAGCGGGCCTCCCTTGGGGAAAAACTGTTTTTT
TRBJ2-5 | . | TRBD2 | TRBV5-1 | 16 | CASSSGLAGLQETQYF | TGCGCCAGCAGCTCCGGACTAGCGGGGTTGCAAGAGACCCAGTACTTC
TRBJ1-2 | . | . | TRBV28 | 11 | CASSSFYGYTF | TGTGCCAGCAGTTCCTTCTATGGCTACACCTTC
TRBJ1-6 | few | . | TRBV2 | 14 | CASTSGSYNSPLHF | TGTGCCAGTACCTCAGGCTCCTATAATTCACCCCTCCACTTT
TRBJ2-1 | . | TRBD2 | TRBV6-4 | 15 | CASGPTSGSYNEQFF | TGTGCCAGCGGTCCGACTAGCGGCTCCTACAATGAGCAGTTCTTC
TRBJ2-7 | . | TRBD1 | TRBV19 | 14 | CASSPGQGVREQYF | TGTGCCAGTAGTCCGGGACAGGGGGTTCGGGAGCAGTACTTC
TRBJ2-1 | . | . | TRBV3-1/TRBV3-2 | 14 | CASSQGRVNNEQFF | TGTGCCAGCAGCCAAGGGAGAGTTAACAATGAGCAGTTCTTC
TRBJ2-3 | . | . | TRBV5-4 | 14 | CASTPDRYTDTQYF | TGTGCCAGCACCCCAGACAGATACACAGATACGCAGTATTTT
TRBJ1-1 | . | . | TRBV15 | 16 | CATSSKFFPGSHEAFF | TGTGCCACCAGCAGCAAGTTTTTCCCAGGGTCCCATGAAGCTTTCTTT
TRBJ1-1 | . | . | TRBV11-3 | 13 | CASSLSMNTEAFF | TGTGCCAGCAGCTTATCAATGAACACTGAAGCTTTCTTT
TRBJ2-4 | . | . | TRBV20-1 | 11 | CSEEIRGIQYF | TGCAGTGAAGAGATTCGGGGGATTCAGTACTTC